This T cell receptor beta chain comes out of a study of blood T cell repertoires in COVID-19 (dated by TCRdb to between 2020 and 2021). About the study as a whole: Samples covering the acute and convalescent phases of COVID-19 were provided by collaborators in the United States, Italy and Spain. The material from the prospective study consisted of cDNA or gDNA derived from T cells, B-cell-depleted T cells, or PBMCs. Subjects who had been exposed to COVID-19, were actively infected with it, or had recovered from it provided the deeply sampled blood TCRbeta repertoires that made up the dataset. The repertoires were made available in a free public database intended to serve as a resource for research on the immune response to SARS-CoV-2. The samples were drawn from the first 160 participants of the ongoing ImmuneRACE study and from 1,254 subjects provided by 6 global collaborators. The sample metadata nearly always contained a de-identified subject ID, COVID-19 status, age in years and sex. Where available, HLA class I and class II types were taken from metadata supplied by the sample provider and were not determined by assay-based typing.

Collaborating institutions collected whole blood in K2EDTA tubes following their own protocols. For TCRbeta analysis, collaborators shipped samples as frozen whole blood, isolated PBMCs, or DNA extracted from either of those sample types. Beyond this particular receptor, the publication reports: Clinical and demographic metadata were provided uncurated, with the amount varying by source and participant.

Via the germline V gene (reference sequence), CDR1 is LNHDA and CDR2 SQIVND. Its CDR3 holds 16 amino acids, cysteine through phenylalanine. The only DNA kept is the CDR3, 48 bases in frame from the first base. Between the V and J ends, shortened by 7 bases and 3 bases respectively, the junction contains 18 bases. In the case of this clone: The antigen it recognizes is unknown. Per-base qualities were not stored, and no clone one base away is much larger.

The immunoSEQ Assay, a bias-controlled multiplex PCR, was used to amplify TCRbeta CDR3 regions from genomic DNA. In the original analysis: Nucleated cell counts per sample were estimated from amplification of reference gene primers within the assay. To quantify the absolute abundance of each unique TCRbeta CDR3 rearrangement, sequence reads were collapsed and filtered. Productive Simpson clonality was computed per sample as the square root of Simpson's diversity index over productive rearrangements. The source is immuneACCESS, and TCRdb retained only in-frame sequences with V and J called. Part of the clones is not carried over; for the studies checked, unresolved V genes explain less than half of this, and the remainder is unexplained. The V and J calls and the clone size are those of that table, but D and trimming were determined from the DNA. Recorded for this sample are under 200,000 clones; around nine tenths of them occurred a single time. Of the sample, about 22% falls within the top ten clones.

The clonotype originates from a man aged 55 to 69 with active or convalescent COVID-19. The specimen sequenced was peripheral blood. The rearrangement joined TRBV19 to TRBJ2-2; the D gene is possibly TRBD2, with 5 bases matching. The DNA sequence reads TGTGCCAGTACTCATAGGAGGCTAGGGTACACCGGGGAGCTGTTTTTT. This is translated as CASTHRRLGYTGELFF.